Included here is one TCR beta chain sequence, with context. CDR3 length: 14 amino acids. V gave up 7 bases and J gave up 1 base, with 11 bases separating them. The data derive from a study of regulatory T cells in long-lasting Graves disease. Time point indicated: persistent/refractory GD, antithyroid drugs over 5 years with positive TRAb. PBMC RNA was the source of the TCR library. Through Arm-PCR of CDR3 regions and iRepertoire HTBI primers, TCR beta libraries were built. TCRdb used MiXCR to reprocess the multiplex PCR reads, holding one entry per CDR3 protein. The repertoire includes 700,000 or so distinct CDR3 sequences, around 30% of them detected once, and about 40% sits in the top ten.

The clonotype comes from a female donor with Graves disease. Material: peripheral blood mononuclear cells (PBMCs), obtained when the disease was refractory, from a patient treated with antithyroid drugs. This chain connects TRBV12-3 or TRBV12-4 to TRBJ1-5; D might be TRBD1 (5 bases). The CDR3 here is CASTDWGSNQPQHF. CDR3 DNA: TGTGCCAGCACCGACTGGGGGAGCAATCAGCCCCAGCATTTT.